This T cell receptor (beta chain) was found in a study of blood T cell repertoires in COVID-19. Trimming pared 8 bases from V and 2 bases from J, leaving 13 bases between. The CDR3 length is 13 residues. Germline V gene data show CDR1 as ENHRY and CDR2 as SYGVKD. Data came from immunoSEQ multiplex PCR; TCRdb stores just in-frame clones and leaves some out. Of roughly 190,000 clones listed, 84% are singletons. This TCR was recovered from a woman younger than 45 who had been exposed to COVID-19. The chain links TRBV10-3 to TRBJ2-7, with TRBD1 as a possible D gene (7 bases). The sample was PBMCs or T cells enriched from blood (not recorded which). The chain's CDR3 is CAIAQGGPYEQYF. CDR3 bases: TGTGCCATCGCTCAGGGGGGACCCTACGAGCAGTACTTC.